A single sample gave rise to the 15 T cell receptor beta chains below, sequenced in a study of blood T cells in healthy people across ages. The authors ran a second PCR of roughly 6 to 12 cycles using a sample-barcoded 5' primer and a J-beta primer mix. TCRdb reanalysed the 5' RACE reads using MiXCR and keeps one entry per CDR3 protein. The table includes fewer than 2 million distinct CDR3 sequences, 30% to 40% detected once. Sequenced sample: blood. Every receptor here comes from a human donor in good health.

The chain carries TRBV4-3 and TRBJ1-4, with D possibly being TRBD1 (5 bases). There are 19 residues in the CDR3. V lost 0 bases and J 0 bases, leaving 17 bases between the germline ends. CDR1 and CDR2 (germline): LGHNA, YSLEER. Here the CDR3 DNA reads TGCGCCAGCAGCCAAGATTCACCAGGGCGCTACGCAACTAATGAAAAACTGTTTTTT. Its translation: CASSQDSPGRYATNEKLFF.

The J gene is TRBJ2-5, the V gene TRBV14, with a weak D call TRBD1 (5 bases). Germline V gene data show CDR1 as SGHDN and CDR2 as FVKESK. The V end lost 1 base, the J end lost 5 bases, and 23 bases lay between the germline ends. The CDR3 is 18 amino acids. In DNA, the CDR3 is TGTGCCAGCAGCCAAGTTGGGGCAAGTCGCTCCGTGGGGGAGACCCAGTACTTC. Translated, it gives CASSQVGASRSVGETQYF.

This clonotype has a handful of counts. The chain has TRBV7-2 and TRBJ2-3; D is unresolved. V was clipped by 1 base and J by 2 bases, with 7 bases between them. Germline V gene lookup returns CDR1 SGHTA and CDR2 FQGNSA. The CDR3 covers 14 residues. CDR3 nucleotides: TGTGCCAGCAGCTTAGGACCCGTCACAGATACGCAGTATTTT. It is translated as CASSLGPVTDTQYF.

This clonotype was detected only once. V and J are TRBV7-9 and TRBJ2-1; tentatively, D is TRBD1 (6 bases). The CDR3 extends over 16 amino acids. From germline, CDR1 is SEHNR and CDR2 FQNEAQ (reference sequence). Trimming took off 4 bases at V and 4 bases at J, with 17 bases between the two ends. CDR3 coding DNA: TGTGCCAGCAGCTCTAAAACAGGGTTCAGGTACAATGAGCAGTTCTTC. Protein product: CASSSKTGFRYNEQFF. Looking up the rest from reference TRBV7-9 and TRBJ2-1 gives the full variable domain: DTGVSQNPRHKITKRGQNVTFRCDPISEHNRLYWYRQTLGQGPEFLTYFQNEAQLEKSRLLSDRFSAERPKGSFSTLEIQRTEQGDSAMYLCASSSKTGFRYNEQFFGPGTRLTVL.

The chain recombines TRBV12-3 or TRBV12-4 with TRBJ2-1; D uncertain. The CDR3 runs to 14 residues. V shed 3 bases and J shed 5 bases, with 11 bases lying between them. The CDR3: CASSFYDGDNEQFF. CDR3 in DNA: TGTGCCAGCAGTTTTTACGACGGTGACAATGAGCAGTTCTTC.

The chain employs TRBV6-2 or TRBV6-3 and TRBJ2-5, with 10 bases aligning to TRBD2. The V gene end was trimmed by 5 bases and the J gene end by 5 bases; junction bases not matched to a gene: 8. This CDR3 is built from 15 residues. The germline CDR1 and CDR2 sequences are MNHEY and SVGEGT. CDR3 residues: CASSLAGEVGETQYF. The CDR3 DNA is TGTGCCAGCAGTCTAGCGGGGGAAGTTGGGGAGACCCAGTACTTC.

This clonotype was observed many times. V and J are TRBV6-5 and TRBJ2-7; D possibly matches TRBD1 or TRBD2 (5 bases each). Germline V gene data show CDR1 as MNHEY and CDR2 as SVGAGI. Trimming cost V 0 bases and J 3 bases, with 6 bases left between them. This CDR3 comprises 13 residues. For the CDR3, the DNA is TGTGCCAGCAGTTACTCGGGGGTCTACGAGCAGTACTTC. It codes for CASSYSGVYEQYF.

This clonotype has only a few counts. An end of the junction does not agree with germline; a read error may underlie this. CDR3 in DNA: TGTGCCCGCAGCTTACGTGGGGGGGCCGCCTACAATGAGCAGTTCTTC. Residues: CARSLRGGAAYNEQFF. The chain employs TRBV7-3 and TRBJ2-1; D is perhaps TRBD2 (7 bases). Looked up from germline, CDR1 is SGHTA and CDR2 is FQGTGA. The CDR3 covers 16 residues.

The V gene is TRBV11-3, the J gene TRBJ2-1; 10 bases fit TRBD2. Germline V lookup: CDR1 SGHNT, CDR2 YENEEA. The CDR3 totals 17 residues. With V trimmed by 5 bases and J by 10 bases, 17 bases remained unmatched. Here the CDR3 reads CASSLLVSGGAPREQFF. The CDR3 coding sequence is TGTGCCAGCAGCCTGCTCGTGAGCGGGGGGGCCCCACGGGAGCAGTTCTTC.

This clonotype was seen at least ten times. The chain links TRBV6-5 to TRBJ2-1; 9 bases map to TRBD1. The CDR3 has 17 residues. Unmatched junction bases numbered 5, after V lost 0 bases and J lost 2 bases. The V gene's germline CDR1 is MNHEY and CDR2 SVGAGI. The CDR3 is CASSYSAGTGPYNEQFF. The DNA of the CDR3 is TGTGCCAGCAGTTACTCAGCCGGGACAGGGCCCTACAATGAGCAGTTCTTC.

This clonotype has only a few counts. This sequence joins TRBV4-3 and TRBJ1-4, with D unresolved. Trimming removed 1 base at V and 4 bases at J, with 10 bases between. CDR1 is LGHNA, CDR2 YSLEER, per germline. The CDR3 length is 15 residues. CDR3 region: CASSQVGRDNEKLFF. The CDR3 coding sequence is TGCGCCAGCAGCCAAGTTGGCCGGGATAATGAAAAACTGTTTTTT.

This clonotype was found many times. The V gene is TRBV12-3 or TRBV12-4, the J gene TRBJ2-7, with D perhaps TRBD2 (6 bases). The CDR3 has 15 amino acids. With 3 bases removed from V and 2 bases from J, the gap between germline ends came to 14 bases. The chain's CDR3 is CASSFWEAKPYEQYF. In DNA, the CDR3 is TGTGCCAGCAGTTTTTGGGAGGCCAAACCCTACGAGCAGTACTTC.

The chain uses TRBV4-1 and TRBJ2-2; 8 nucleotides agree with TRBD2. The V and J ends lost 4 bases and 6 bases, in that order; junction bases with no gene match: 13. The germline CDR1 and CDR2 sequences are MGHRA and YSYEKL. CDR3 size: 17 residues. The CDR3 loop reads CASSRGLGTSLSGELFF. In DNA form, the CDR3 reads TGCGCCAGCAGCCGTGGCTTGGGGACTAGTTTATCCGGGGAGCTGTTTTTT.

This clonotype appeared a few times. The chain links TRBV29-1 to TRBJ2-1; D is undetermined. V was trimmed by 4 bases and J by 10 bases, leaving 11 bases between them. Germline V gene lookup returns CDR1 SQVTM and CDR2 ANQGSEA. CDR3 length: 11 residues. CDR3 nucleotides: TGCAGCGTTGGCGAAGCCTACGAGCAGTTCTTC. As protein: CSVGEAYEQFF.

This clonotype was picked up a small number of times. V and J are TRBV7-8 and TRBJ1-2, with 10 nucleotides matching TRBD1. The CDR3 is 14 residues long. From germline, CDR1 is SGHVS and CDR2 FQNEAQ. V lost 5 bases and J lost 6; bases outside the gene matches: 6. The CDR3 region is CASSPRTGGHGYTF. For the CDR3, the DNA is TGTGCCAGCAGCCCCAGGACAGGGGGGCATGGCTACACCTTC. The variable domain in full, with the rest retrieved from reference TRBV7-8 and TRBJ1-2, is GAGVSQSPRYKVAKRGQDVALRCDPISGHVSLFWYQQALGQGPEFLTYFQNEAQLDKSGLPSDRFFAERPEGSVSTLKIQRTQQEDSAVYLCASSPRTGGHGYTFGSGTRLTVV.